Shown below are 26 T cell receptor beta chains from a single sample sequenced in a study of glioma-infiltrating T cells after dendritic cell vaccination. Sequencing used immunoSEQ multiplex PCR; TCRdb keeps in-frame clones, though not all of them. The data show tens of thousands of clones, with over 65% seen just once and around 3% held by the top ten. Source: blood, taken before dendritic cell vaccination. The receptors derive from a human donor with glioblastoma.

This clone was detected only a few times. The gene calls are TRBV28 and TRBJ1-4, with 8 bases identical to TRBD1. Germline-derived CDR1 and CDR2 are MDHEN and SYDVKM. This CDR3 has 14 residues. The trim removed 2 bases at V and 8 bases at J, leaving 4 bases unmatched. The CDR3: CASSLHRGNEKLFF. The DNA for the CDR3 is TGTGCCAGCAGTTTACACAGGGGGAACGAAAAACTGTTTTTT.

V and J are TRBV12-5 and TRBJ2-1, with 16 bases fitting TRBD2. Losses at the gene ends were 6 bases for V and 5 bases for J; bases not matched to a gene: 4. The CDR3 runs to 16 residues. Germline V CDR1 and CDR2: LGHNT, FRNRAP. In DNA, the CDR3 is TGTGCTAGTGGACTGGGACTAGCGGGGGGGCACAATGAGCAGTTCTTC. This gives the protein CASGLGLAGGHNEQFF.

CDR3 sequence (DNA): TGCAGCGTTGGTCCCTCGGGTGGTGCCGATACGCAGTATTTT. Its protein is CSVGPSGGADTQYF. The rearrangement links TRBV29-1 to TRBJ2-3; no reliable D call. Per germline, CDR1 SQVTM and CDR2 ANQGSEA. V shed 4 bases and J shed 6 bases, with 17 bases lying between them. The length of the CDR3 is 14 residues.

The sample holds a few counts of this clone. The chain couples TRBV27 to TRBJ1-5; D gene unclear. The CDR3 contains 15 residues. CDR1 is MNHEY, CDR2 SMNVEV, per germline (reference sequence). Trimming pared 1 base from V and 1 base from J, leaving 8 bases between. The CDR3: CASSLYGVSNQPQHF. The CDR3 region has the DNA TGTGCCAGCAGTTTATACGGGGTAAGCAATCAGCCCCAGCATTTT.

This chain connects TRBV5-1 to TRBJ2-1, with D possibly matching TRBD2 (5 bases). Germline CDR1 reads SGHRS; CDR2 reads YFSETQ. V gave up 0 bases and J gave up 0 bases, with 10 bases separating them. The CDR3 totals 16 residues. DNA of the CDR3: TGCGCCAGCAGCTTGGATGGAGGAAGCTCCTACAATGAGCAGTTCTTC. This gives the protein CASSLDGGSSYNEQFF.

This clone has only one observation. The gene calls are TRBV11-1 and TRBJ2-7, with 8 bases lining up with TRBD2. Germline trimming cut 3 bases from V and 3 bases from J; bases unmatched to any gene: 1. From germline, CDR1 is SGHAT and CDR2 FQDESV (reference sequence). This CDR3 has 13 amino acids. CDR3 nucleotide sequence: TGTGCCAGCAGCTTGGGACTAGTCTACGAGCAGTACTTC. This sequence encodes CASSLGLVYEQYF.

The genes are TRBV7-2 and TRBJ2-7, with D unresolved. The CDR3 covers 14 residues. CDR1 and CDR2 from the germline V gene are SGHTA and FQGNSA. Trimming left V 5 bases short and J 5 bases short, with 16 bases between. CDR3 nucleotides: TGTGCCAGCAGCGTCCACGCCTCCCGGGACGAGCAGTACTTC. It yields the protein CASSVHASRDEQYF.

The gene calls are TRBV5-4 and TRBJ2-1; D might be TRBD2 (7 bases). The V and J ends lost 4 bases and 5 bases respectively, with 22 bases between them. In germline, CDR1 is SGHNT, CDR2 YYREEE (reference sequence). The CDR3 totals 17 residues. CDR3 coding DNA: TGTGCCAGCAGCCTAGGGTCGAGGGGGGGCTATAACAATGAGCAGTTCTTC. Translated, it gives CASSLGSRGGYNNEQFF.

V gene TRBV30 combines with J gene TRBJ2-3; possibly TRBD2 for D (6 bases). This CDR3 region has 14 residues. In germline, CDR1 is GTSNPN, CDR2 SVGIG (reference sequence). Trimming removed 2 bases from V and 5 bases from J, with 14 bases in between. CDR3 amino acids: CAWSMGTDGDTQYF. The CDR3 nucleotides are TGTGCCTGGAGTATGGGGACTGACGGAGATACGCAGTATTTT.

The chain recombines TRBV5-1 with TRBJ2-1, with 12 positions matching TRBD1. This CDR3 region has 15 residues. V was pared by 5 bases and J by 8 bases, with 8 bases of the junction left unmatched. Germline V gene lookup returns CDR1 SGHRS and CDR2 YFSETQ. The CDR3 sequence: CASRLGQGAGDEQFF. CDR3 bases: TGCGCCAGCAGACTGGGACAGGGGGCCGGCGATGAGCAGTTCTTC.

The V call is TRBV18, the J call TRBJ2-5; D remains unclear. CDR1 and CDR2 from the germline V gene are KGHSH and LQKENI. The CDR3 loop spans 13 amino acids. The V end lost 3 bases, the J end lost 2 bases, and 7 bases lay between the germline ends. CDR3 sequence: CASSPLQQETQYF. CDR3 nucleotides: TGTGCCAGCTCACCCCTACAGCAAGAGACCCAGTACTTC.

This chain joins TRBV18 and TRBJ2-2; the match to TRBD2 covers 8 bases. This CDR3 is 17 amino acids long. Per the germline V gene, CDR1 is KGHSH and CDR2 is LQKENI. The V segment lost 3 bases and the J segment 0 bases; nucleotides outside the gene matches: 6. The CDR3 DNA reads as TGTGCCAGCTCACCGAGGCTAGCGGGCCCGAACACCGGGGAGCTGTTTTTT. Protein sequence: CASSPRLAGPNTGELFF.

The chain recombines TRBV7-9 with TRBJ2-7, with D hard to call. There are 14 residues in the CDR3. CDR1 is SEHNR, CDR2 FQNEAQ, per germline (reference sequence). Deletions cut 1 base from V and 2 bases from J, with 9 bases between. CDR3 in DNA: TGTGCCAGCAGCTTAGGGTCAGGAACCTACGAGCAGTACTTC. Translation gives CASSLGSGTYEQYF. The full variable domain, its missing parts supplied by reference TRBV7-9 and TRBJ2-7, is DTGVSQNPRHKITKRGQNVTFRCDPISEHNRLYWYRQTLGQGPEFLTYFQNEAQLEKSRLLSDRFSAERPKGSFSTLEIQRTEQGDSAMYLCASSLGSGTYEQYFGPGTRLTVT.

A note on this clone: This CDR3 is also generated by other DNA sequences in the sample. CDR3 sequence (DNA): TGTGCCAGCTCACCACTCGGGGACGAGCAGTACTTC. Its protein is CASSPLGDEQYF. This chain connects TRBV18 to TRBJ2-7; D might be TRBD2 (5 bases). V was cut by 1 base and J by 5 bases, with 6 bases left in between. Germline lookup yields CDR1 KGHSH and CDR2 LQKENI. The CDR3 sequence is 12 residues long. Variable domain in full (rest from reference TRBV18 and TRBJ2-7): NAGVMQNPRHLVRRRGQEARLRCSPMKGHSHVYWYRQLPEEGLKFMVYLQKENIIDESGMPKERFSAEFPKEGPSILRIQQVVRGDSAAYFCASSPLGDEQYFGPGTRLTVT.

This rearrangement joins TRBV5-1 to TRBJ2-7; 7 nucleotides align to TRBD1. The ends lost 0 bases at V and 2 bases at J; junction bases unmatched: 5. CDR1 and CDR2 from the germline V gene are SGHRS and YFSETQ. The CDR3 is made up of 15 amino acids. CDR3 residues: CASSLGPGGPYEQYF. Here the CDR3 DNA reads TGCGCCAGCAGCTTGGGCCCAGGGGGACCCTACGAGCAGTACTTC.

The genes are TRBV6-1 and TRBJ2-3; TRBD2 matches at 11 bases. V shed 5 bases and J 6 bases; nucleotides not matched to a gene: 7. Germline V gene sequence: CDR1 MNHNS, CDR2 SASEGT. CDR3 length: 15 amino acids. CDR3 bases: TGTGCCAGCAGTACCAGGCTAGCGGGGGGTGATACGCAGTATTTT. Amino acid sequence: CASSTRLAGGDTQYF.

This chain links TRBV4-3 with TRBJ1-1; D unresolved. V was clipped by 1 base and J by 3 bases, with 12 bases between them. The CDR3 consists of 15 residues. CDR1 LGHNA and CDR2 YSLEER come from the germline V gene. The CDR3 DNA reads TGCGCCAGCAGCCAAGGGGGAGGGAGGGACACTGAAGCTTTCTTT. As protein: CASSQGGGRDTEAFF.

The chain uses TRBV7-6 and TRBJ2-7, with D tentatively TRBD1 (6 bases). CDR3 length: 14 residues. V dropped 5 bases and J dropped 1 base, with 12 bases sitting between them. CDR1 SGHVS and CDR2 FNYEAQ come from the germline V gene. The CDR3 coding sequence is TGTGCCAGCAGCCTTAGGACAGAGTCCTACGAGCAGTACTTC. This translates into CASSLRTESYEQYF. The complete variable domain, with remaining parts taken from reference TRBV7-6 and TRBJ2-7, reads GAGVSQSPRYKVTKRGQDVALRCDPISGHVSLYWYRQALGQGPEFLTYFNYEAQQDKSGLPNDRFSAERPEGSISTLTIQRTEQRDSAMYRCASSLRTESYEQYFGPGTRLTVT.

The J gene is TRBJ2-7, the V gene TRBV2; tentatively, D is TRBD2 (6 bases). V shed 3 bases and J shed 11 bases, with 20 bases lying between them. The CDR3 runs to 14 residues. The V gene's germline CDR1 is SNHLY and CDR2 FYNNEI. CDR3 bases: TGTGCCAGCAGTGATGGCATCGGGACTCAGACTGAGTACTTC. Translating gives CASSDGIGTQTEYF.

This chain connects TRBV5-1 to TRBJ2-5, with unresolved D. CDR1 and CDR2 from the germline V gene are SGHRS and YFSETQ. The CDR3 covers 14 residues. The ends were cut back, 2 bases at V and 2 bases at J, with 10 bases in the middle. In DNA form, the CDR3 reads TGCGCCAGCAGCTTTGAGGCGTGGCAAGAGACCCAGTACTTC. It is translated as CASSFEAWQETQYF. The variable domain in full, with the rest retrieved from reference TRBV5-1 and TRBJ2-5, is KAGVTQTPRYLIKTRGQQVTLSCSPISGHRSVSWYQQTPGQGLQFLFEYFSETQRNKGNFPGRFSGRQFSNSRSEMNVSTLELGDSALYLCASSFEAWQETQYFGPGTRLLVL.

V gene TRBV11-3 combines with J gene TRBJ1-5, with no clear D. Germline V lookup: CDR1 SGHNT, CDR2 YENEEA. The V end was cut by 5 bases, the J end by 4 bases, with 9 bases between. This CDR3 region has 13 residues. The CDR3 DNA reads as TGTGCCAGCAGCCGGAGCGCGAATCAGCCCCAGCATTTT. Its translation: CASSRSANQPQHF.

J is TRBJ2-1 and V is TRBV27, with a tentative D call TRBD2 (6 bases). The CDR3 extends over 14 amino acids. The germline V gene encodes CDR1 MNHEY and CDR2 SMNVEV (reference sequence). Trimming pared 4 bases from V and 1 base from J, leaving 8 bases between. The CDR3 bases are TGTGCCAGCAGTTCGGGGGTTTCCTACAATGAGCAGTTCTTC. Its translation is CASSSGVSYNEQFF.

The chain uses TRBV5-6 and TRBJ2-7, with 7 bases fitting TRBD1. J gave up 5 bases and V 2 bases, and 7 bases lay outside the gene matches. The CDR3 sequence is 14 residues long. The germline V gene encodes CDR1 SGHDT and CDR2 YYEEEE. The CDR3 coding sequence is TGTGCCAGCAGCTTACAAGGGGGCCTGGACGAGCAGTACTTC. This codes for CASSLQGGLDEQYF.

This rearrangement joins TRBV11-3 to TRBJ2-1; perhaps TRBD2 as D (6 bases). Germline V gene sequence: CDR1 SGHNT, CDR2 YENEEA. This CDR3 region has 15 residues. Between the trimmed V and J ends, which lost 6 bases and 0 bases, there was a span of 12 bases. The CDR3: CASSGGMGSYNEQFF. The CDR3 nucleotides read TGTGCCAGCAGTGGCGGGATGGGCTCCTACAATGAGCAGTTCTTC.

V usage is TRBV5-1 and J usage is TRBJ2-7; D remains ambiguous. CDR3 length equals 16 residues. Per the germline V gene, CDR1 is SGHRS and CDR2 is YFSETQ. The ends were cut back, 2 bases at V and 7 bases at J, with 22 bases in the middle. The CDR3 DNA sequence: TGCGCCAGCAGCTTATATGGAACATCTGAGGTGGATGAGCAGTACTTC. Residues: CASSLYGTSEVDEQYF.

This chain joins TRBV7-9 and TRBJ1-2; D gene unclear. Trimming shortened V by 6 bases and J by 8 bases, and 13 bases separated the two germline ends. The germline V gene has CDR1 SEHNR and CDR2 FQNEAQ (reference sequence). This CDR3 spans 12 amino acids. The CDR3 DNA reads TGTGCCAGCAGGACCAGCTTGGGCGGCTACACCTTC. It is translated as CASRTSLGGYTF.